This TCR beta chain was identified in a study of T cell responses to AZD1222 COVID-19 vaccine. Some second doses came at about 4 weeks and others at about 12 weeks; these were pooled. V lost 5 bases to trimming and J lost 6 bases; unmatched junction nucleotides: 16. The CDR3 contains 16 residues. Germline lookup yields CDR1 MDHEN and CDR2 SYDVKM. As to this clone: Its antigen is currently unknown.

Method: immunoSEQ multiplex PCR; TCRdb's copy keeps in-frame clones and lacks some. The table records 150,000 or so clones, 92% of them present only once. General study findings and limits: When two AZD1222 doses had been given, Spike-specific TCR breadth and depth rose. In a largely white British group with more females than males, clonal diversity was possibly underestimated. It was only after the peak T cell response that any repertoires were sampled.

Sequenced material: peripheral blood, taken 28 days after the second AZD1222 dose. The clonotype comes from an adult who received the AZD1222 COVID-19 vaccine. J is TRBJ2-7 and V is TRBV28, with 7 bases that match TRBD1. The CDR3, as DNA: TGTGCCAGCAGTGCCAGGACAGGACTCTCCCAATCCGAGCAGTACTTC. Protein sequence: CASSARTGLSQSEQYF.